The 17 T cell receptor beta chains presented below share a single source sample, sequenced in a study of cytomegalovirus exposure and HLA in healthy donors. PCR amplification relied on 60 Vbeta primers (plus 13 Jbeta primers). This table comes from immunoSEQ multiplex PCR, and its TCRdb copy is limited to in-frame clones, with some not included. In the table there are some 98,000 clones, approximately 9% of which are singletons. The sequenced material came from PBMCs. Receptors were obtained from a man aged 45 to 65 in good health and CMV-seropositive.

The chain employs TRBV2 and TRBJ1-4; D possibly corresponds to TRBD1 (6 bases). The CDR3 extends over 15 amino acids. The V end was cut by 6 bases, the J end by 0 bases, with 11 bases between. Germline CDR1 is SNHLY and CDR2 is FYNNEI. As DNA, the CDR3 is TGTGCCAGCAGGGACAGTACTGCAACTAATGAAAAACTGTTTTTT. Translating gives CASRDSTATNEKLFF.

The chain recombines TRBV7-3 with TRBJ1-2, with D possibly being TRBD1 (5 bases). The CDR3 is 13 amino acids. The V gene lost 3 bases and the J gene lost 4 bases, with 9 bases spanning the gap. Germline assignment: CDR1 SGHTA and CDR2 FQGTGA. CDR3: CASSFSGGYGYTF. For the CDR3, the DNA is TGTGCCAGCAGCTTTTCGGGGGGCTATGGCTACACCTTC.

This clone was observed a handful of times. The CDR3 coding sequence is TGTGCCAGTAGTACTGGGACTAGCGGGAGTTCGACCAAAAACATTCAGTACTTC. This sequence encodes CASSTGTSGSSTKNIQYF. The chain uses TRBV19 and TRBJ2-4; 14 bases fit TRBD2. This CDR3 has 18 amino acids. V lost 4 bases to trimming and J lost 2 bases; unmatched junction nucleotides: 7. Germline V gene sequence: CDR1 LNHDA, CDR2 SQIVND (reference sequence). Full variable domain (outside the CDR3, taken from reference TRBV19 and TRBJ2-4): DGGITQSPKYLFRKEGQNVTLSCEQNLNHDAMYWYRQDPGQGLRLIYYSQIVNDFQKGDIAEGYSVSREKKESFPLTVTSAQKNPTAFYLCASSTGTSGSSTKNIQYFGAGTRLSVL.

The table lists this clone with a few counts. The rearrangement links TRBV9 to TRBJ2-2; tentatively, D is TRBD2 (5 bases). The V end lost 3 bases, the J end lost 1 base, and 16 bases lay between the germline ends. CDR1 and CDR2 from the germline V gene are SGDLS and YYNGEE. CDR3 size: 17 residues. This chain's CDR3 is CASSGVGLPGNTGELFF. The CDR3 DNA reads as TGTGCCAGCAGCGGAGTAGGACTTCCCGGGAACACCGGGGAGCTGTTTTTT.

V gene TRBV7-9 combines with J gene TRBJ2-7; 7 bases line up with TRBD2. The germline gives CDR1 SEHNR, CDR2 FQNEAQ (reference sequence). J lost 0 bases, V lost 5 bases, and 1 base had no gene match. There are 13 residues in the CDR3. DNA of the CDR3: TGTGCCAGCAGCCAGCGGGACTCCTACGAGCAGTACTTC. It codes for CASSQRDSYEQYF.

About this clone: One junction end does not reproduce the germline sequence, and a read error may be involved. J is TRBJ1-1 and V is TRBV5-4; TRBD1 might be the D (5 bases). The CDR3 is 15 residues long. Germline V gives CDR1 SGHNT, CDR2 YYREEE (reference sequence). CDR3 DNA sequence: TGTGCCTGGGGCTGGAGGGAGACGAGTGGGTACAGAAGACTCTTT. Its translation is CAWGWRETSGYRRLF.

This clone has more than one count but fewer than ten. V and J are TRBV20-1 and TRBJ2-7; D might be TRBD2 (5 bases). Germline V gives CDR1 DFQATT, CDR2 SNEGSKA (reference sequence). V dropped 3 bases and J dropped 4 bases, with 7 bases sitting between them. The CDR3 is made up of 11 amino acids. CDR3 sequence: CSARSGYEQYF. The CDR3 coding sequence is TGCAGTGCTAGGTCGGGGTACGAGCAGTACTTC.

The J gene is TRBJ2-7, the V gene TRBV28; 14 bases map to TRBD2. The CDR3 is made up of 19 amino acids. Germline lookup yields CDR1 MDHEN and CDR2 SYDVKM. With 3 bases clipped from V and 0 bases from J, the junction kept 10 bases outside the gene matches. CDR3 protein: CASSFSGTSGSSSSYEQYF. CDR3 bases: TGTGCCAGCAGTTTTTCCGGGACTAGCGGGAGCTCTAGCTCCTACGAGCAGTACTTC.

This clone was recorded a few times. CDR3 nucleotide sequence: TGTGCCAGCAGTGAGGGACAGGGGTTTGAAAAACTGTTTTTT. Its translation is CASSEGQGFEKLFF. V is TRBV6-5 and J is TRBJ1-4; 10 bases line up with TRBD1. The CDR3 has 14 amino acids. Germline values: CDR1 MNHEY, CDR2 SVGAGI. V was pared by 5 bases and J by 7 bases, with 4 bases of the junction left unmatched.

This clone was observed a handful of times. The V gene is TRBV6-1, the J gene TRBJ2-7, with 7 bases identical to TRBD1. In germline, CDR1 is MNHNS, CDR2 SASEGT. With 6 bases clipped from V and 1 base from J, the junction kept 9 bases outside the gene matches. The CDR3 has 15 amino acids. The CDR3, as DNA: TGTGCCAGCAGGGTTCCGGGACAGCATTCCTACGAGCAGTACTTC. It specifies CASRVPGQHSYEQYF.

This sequence joins TRBV27 and TRBJ2-4; possibly TRBD1 for D (6 bases). There are 16 residues in the CDR3. V lost 5 bases and J lost 7, with 21 bases in between. Germline V lookup: CDR1 MNHEY, CDR2 SMNVEV (reference sequence). CDR3 sequence (DNA): TGTGCCAGCAGTCCTCGCCCTGGACAGAGCCCCAACATTCAGTACTTC. Translation: CASSPRPGQSPNIQYF.

V and J are TRBV30 and TRBJ2-1; D possibly corresponds to TRBD2 (5 bases). Germline V gives CDR1 GTSNPN, CDR2 SVGIG (reference sequence). The CDR3 has 19 residues. V was trimmed by 5 bases and J by 0 bases, leaving 26 bases between them. In DNA, the CDR3 is TGTGCCTGGTCGTATGAAGCGGAAGTTTCCTCCTTCTCCTACAATGAGCAGTTCTTC. Translated, it gives CAWSYEAEVSSFSYNEQFF. Based on the CDR3 plus reference TRBV30 and TRBJ2-1, the full variable domain is SQTIHQWPATLVQPVGSPLSLECTVEGTSNPNLYWYRQAAGRGLQLLFYSVGIGQISSEVPQNLSASRPQDRQFILSSKKLLLSDSGFYLCAWSYEAEVSSFSYNEQFFGPGTRLTVL.

The chain combines TRBV2 with TRBJ1-1, with 7 positions matching TRBD1. This CDR3 has 13 amino acids. The V segment lost 7 bases and the J segment 2 bases; nucleotides outside the gene matches: 4. Germline assignment: CDR1 SNHLY and CDR2 FYNNEI. The CDR3 loop reads CASKNRGNTEAFF. CDR3 sequence (DNA): TGTGCCAGCAAAAACAGGGGAAACACTGAAGCTTTCTTT.

This clone was observed a handful of times. This chain links TRBV9 with TRBJ2-5, with 8 bases aligning to TRBD1. Germline V gene data show CDR1 as SGDLS and CDR2 as YYNGEE. This CDR3 comprises 14 residues. V shed 3 bases and J 5 bases; nucleotides not matched to a gene: 6. CDR3 protein: CASSAQGARETQYF. Written as DNA, the CDR3 is TGTGCCAGCAGCGCCCAGGGGGCCCGGGAGACCCAGTACTTC.

The chain combines TRBV6-6 with TRBJ2-7; D possibly corresponds to TRBD1 (6 bases). Trimming cost V 6 bases and J 6 bases, with 18 bases left between them. This CDR3 contains 14 residues. Germline loops: CDR1 MNHNY, CDR2 SVGAGI (reference sequence). CDR3 amino acids: CASSLDRSWGEQYF. DNA of the CDR3: TGTGCCAGCAGCCTGGACAGATCCTGGGGCGAGCAGTACTTC.

This clone was counted only a few times. The chain uses TRBV2 and TRBJ1-2; possibly TRBD1 for D (6 bases). CDR3 length: 13 residues. V dropped 4 bases and J dropped 7 bases, with 13 bases sitting between them. CDR1 SNHLY and CDR2 FYNNEI come from the germline V gene. The CDR3 spells CASSVAGVSGYTF. The CDR3 DNA reads as TGTGCCAGCAGTGTTGCAGGGGTTAGTGGCTACACCTTC.

In its sample, this clone was seen a few times. The genes are TRBV2 and TRBJ1-5, with TRBD1 as a possible D gene (6 bases). In germline, CDR1 is SNHLY, CDR2 FYNNEI. The V end was cut by 4 bases, the J end by 0 bases, with 13 bases between. The CDR3 runs to 16 residues. The CDR3 here is CASSGRTVVSNQPQHF. The CDR3 nucleotides read TGTGCCAGCAGTGGTCGGACAGTCGTTAGCAATCAGCCCCAGCATTTT. The full variable domain, its missing parts supplied by reference TRBV2 and TRBJ1-5, is EPEVTQTPSHQVTQMGQEVILRCVPISNHLYFYWYRQILGQKVEFLVSFYNNEISEKSEIFDDQFSVERPDGSNFTLKIRSTKLEDSAMYFCASSGRTVVSNQPQHFGDGTRLSIL.